What follows are 13 T cell receptor beta chains derived from one specimen sequenced in a study of T-cell memory formation after mild COVID-19. TCRdb used MiXCR to reprocess the 5' RACE reads, holding one entry per CDR3 protein. The table records about 110,000 distinct CDR3 sequences, around 15% of them present only once. The sample consisted of PBMCs or a T cell subset sorted from them (not recorded which). The receptors shown here come from an adult woman who had mild COVID-19 (a few samples of this study predate the infection). Cell type and time point are not known.

This clonotype was counted only a few times. The rearrangement uses TRBV30 and TRBJ2-1; D is uncertain. The CDR3 covers 15 residues. V lost 3 bases and J lost 4, with 16 bases in between. Germline V gene lookup returns CDR1 GTSNPN and CDR2 SVGIG (reference sequence). CDR3 sequence reads: CAWSPDPPPYNEQFF. The CDR3 DNA sequence: TGTGCCTGGAGCCCGGACCCACCTCCTTACAATGAGCAGTTCTTC.

The table lists this clonotype with a few counts. The chain links TRBV6-2 or TRBV6-3 to TRBJ2-5, with unresolved D. Trimming removed 4 bases at V and 1 base at J, with 7 bases between. CDR1 MNHEY and CDR2 SVGEGT come from the germline V gene. The CDR3 is made up of 13 amino acids. The CDR3 region is CASSSLVQETQYF. In nucleotides, the CDR3 is TGTGCCAGCAGTTCTTTAGTCCAAGAGACCCAGTACTTC.

J is TRBJ2-4 and V is TRBV7-9, with D possibly matching TRBD2 (6 bases). The CDR3 extends over 16 amino acids. Germline V gives CDR1 SEHNR, CDR2 FQNEAQ (reference sequence). With 5 bases removed from V and 10 bases from J, the gap between germline ends came to 24 bases. CDR3 region: CASSPPGVLRRGIQYF. The CDR3 DNA follows: TGTGCCAGCAGCCCTCCGGGGGTTTTAAGAAGGGGTATTCAGTACTTC.

This clonotype was seen only a few times. The CDR3 bases are TGTGCCAGCACATGGGGAAGACGAGAGGCGGAAAACATTCAGTACTTC. Translated, it gives CASTWGRREAENIQYF. The chain joins TRBV6-2 or TRBV6-3 to TRBJ2-4; D unclear. Trimming took 7 bases from V and 5 from J, leaving 21 bases between them. Per the germline V gene, CDR1 is MNHEY and CDR2 is SVGEGT. The CDR3 covers 16 residues.

The chain has TRBV19 and TRBJ1-2; weak D call: TRBD1 (6 bases). The CDR3 spans 15 residues. Germline V gene lookup returns CDR1 LNHDA and CDR2 SQIVND (reference sequence). V was pared by 3 bases and J by 3 bases, with 14 bases between. The DNA of the CDR3 is TGTGCCAGTAGTATCGGACAGACGGCCTACTATGGCTACACCTTC. Its translation is CASSIGQTAYYGYTF.

This clonotype was detected a few times. The chain has TRBV5-6 and TRBJ2-1; D is undetermined. Trimming took off 4 bases at V and 6 bases at J, with 14 bases between the two ends. Germline CDR1 SGHDT, CDR2 YYEEEE. This CDR3 is built from 14 residues. This CDR3 is CASSLERWRNEQFF. The CDR3 nucleotides read TGTGCCAGCAGCCTAGAACGTTGGCGCAATGAGCAGTTCTTC.

CDR3 loop: CATSEAPGDSGNTIYF. The CDR3 DNA reads TGTGCCACCAGTGAGGCACCAGGTGACTCTGGAAACACCATATATTTT. The V call is TRBV24-1, the J call TRBJ1-3; D is unresolved. CDR1 is KGHDR and CDR2 is SFDVKD in the germline V gene. The CDR3 runs 16 residues. Trimming pared 4 bases from V and 0 bases from J, leaving 12 bases between.

The CDR3 DNA sequence: TGCAGTGCTAGAGATTTGCTAGCGGACACAGATACGCAGTATTTT. This translates into CSARDLLADTDTQYF. The chain has TRBV20-1 and TRBJ2-3; 7 bases are shared with TRBD2. The CDR3 runs to 15 residues. J was trimmed by 2 bases and V by 0 bases; bases with no gene match: 5. Germline lookup yields CDR1 DFQATT and CDR2 SNEGSKA (reference sequence).

This chain uses TRBV12-3 or TRBV12-4 with TRBJ2-2, with 16 bases aligning to TRBD2. Germline trimming cut 6 bases from V and 6 bases from J; bases unmatched to any gene: 10. This CDR3 is built from 18 residues. The CDR3 protein is CASSPGTSGGAVAGELFF. The CDR3 bases are TGTGCCAGCAGCCCCGGGACTAGCGGGGGGGCTGTAGCCGGGGAGCTGTTTTTT.

The chain recombines TRBV29-1 with TRBJ2-1, with 8 bases that match TRBD2. Looked up from germline, CDR1 is SQVTM and CDR2 is ANQGSEA. CDR3 length: 13 residues. The V and J ends lost 6 bases and 8 bases, in that order; junction bases with no gene match: 9. The DNA of the CDR3 is TGCAGCGTGGCTCCGGGACTAGGGGATGAGCAGTTCTTC. It specifies CSVAPGLGDEQFF.

The rearrangement links TRBV20-1 to TRBJ2-1; D may be TRBD2 (6 bases). The CDR3 totals 13 residues. Germline V gene data show CDR1 as DFQATT and CDR2 as SNEGSKA (reference sequence). Deletions cut 5 bases from V and 8 bases from J, with 16 bases between. The CDR3 sequence: CSAPLAGGHEQFF. CDR3 nucleotides: TGCAGTGCTCCACTAGCTGGAGGCCATGAGCAGTTCTTC.

This clonotype has at least ten counts. The gene calls are TRBV19 and TRBJ1-5; a weak D match, TRBD1 (6 bases). Trimming removed 5 bases from V and 4 bases from J, with 18 bases in between. Per the germline V gene, CDR1 is LNHDA and CDR2 is SQIVND (reference sequence). The CDR3 spans 16 residues. The CDR3 region is CASSSSRGFGNQPQHF. DNA for the CDR3: TGTGCCAGTAGTTCCTCCAGGGGTTTCGGAAATCAGCCCCAGCATTTT.

J is TRBJ1-1 and V is TRBV12-3 or TRBV12-4; a weak D match, TRBD1 (5 bases). CDR3 length: 14 amino acids. V was shortened by 5 bases and J by 4 bases, with 14 bases between the two germline ends. CDR3 coding DNA: TGTGCCAGCAGTCCCAGCGGGGGTGGCACTGAAGCTTTCTTT. It translates to CASSPSGGGTEAFF.